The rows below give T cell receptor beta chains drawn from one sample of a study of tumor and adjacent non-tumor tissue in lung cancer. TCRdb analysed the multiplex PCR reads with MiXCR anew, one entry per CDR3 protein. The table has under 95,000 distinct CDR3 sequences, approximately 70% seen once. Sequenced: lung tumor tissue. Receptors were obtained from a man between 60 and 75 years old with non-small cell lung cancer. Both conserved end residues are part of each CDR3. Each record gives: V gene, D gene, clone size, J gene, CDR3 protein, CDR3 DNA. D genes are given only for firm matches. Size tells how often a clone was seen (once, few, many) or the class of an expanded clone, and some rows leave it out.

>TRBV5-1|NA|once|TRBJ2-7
CASSPDPATHEQYF
TGCGCCAGCAGCCCCGATCCAGCCACACACGAGCAGTACTTC
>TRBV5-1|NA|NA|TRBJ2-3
CASNLGQRTDTEYF
TGCGCCAGCAACCTAGGACAGAGAACAGATACGGAGTATTTT
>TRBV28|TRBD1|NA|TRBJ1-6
CANSRDSFSSYYSPLHF
TGTGCCAACAGTCGGGACAGCTTTAGCTCCTATTATTCACCCCTCCACTTT
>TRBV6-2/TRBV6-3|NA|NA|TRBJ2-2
CASRTGAGTAVELFF
TGTGCCAGCAGAACCGGGGCAGGGACGGCCGTGGAGCTGTTTTTT
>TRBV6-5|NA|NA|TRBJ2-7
CASRCYSGTGSYEQYF
TGTGCCAGCAGATGTTATTCCGGAACAGGCTCCTACGAGCAGTACTTC
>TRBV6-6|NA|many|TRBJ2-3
CASSGGSSSTDTQYF
TGTGCCAGCAGTGGGGGATCTAGTAGCACAGATACGCAGTATTTT
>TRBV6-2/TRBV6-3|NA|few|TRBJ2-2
CASSKPRGARELFF
TGTGCCAGCAGTAAACCCCGAGGGGCCAGGGAACTGTTTTTT
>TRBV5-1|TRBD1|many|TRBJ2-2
CASSTGTGGTGELFF
TGCGCCAGCAGCACCGGGACAGGGGGCACCGGGGAGCTGTTTTTT
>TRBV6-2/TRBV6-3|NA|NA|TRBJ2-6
CASRDTSSGANALTF
TGTGCCAGCAGAGATACTAGCTCTGGGGCCAACGCCCTGACATTC
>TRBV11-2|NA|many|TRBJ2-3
CASSLDASLRTQYF
TGTGCCAGCAGCTTAGATGCATCGTTGCGGACGCAGTATTTT
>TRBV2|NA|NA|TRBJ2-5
CAGYYQETQYF
TGTGCCGGCTACTATCAAGAGACCCAGTACTTC
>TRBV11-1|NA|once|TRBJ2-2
CASASGRMNTGSCFF
NA
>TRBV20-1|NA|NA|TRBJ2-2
CSAPRDTGELFF
TGCAGTGCTCCCAGGGACACCGGGGAGCTGTTTTTT
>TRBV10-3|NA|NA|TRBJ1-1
CAISVAGAGTEAFF
TGTGCCATTAGTGTAGCGGGGGCGGGCACTGAAGCTTTCTTT
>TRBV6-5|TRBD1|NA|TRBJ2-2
CTSRSGTVNTGKLFF
TGTACCAGTAGGTCCGGGACAGTGAACACCGGTAAGCTGTTTTTT
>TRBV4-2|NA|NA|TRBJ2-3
CASSQEGSRDTQNF
TGTGCCAGCAGCCAAGAAGGGAGCCGGGATACGCAGAATTTT
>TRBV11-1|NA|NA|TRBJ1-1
CASSLERGPGTEAFF
TGTGCCAGCAGCTTGGAGAGGGGTCCGGGCACTGAAGCTTTCTTT
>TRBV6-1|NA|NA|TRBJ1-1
CGSSLGQRGTEAFF
TGTGGCAGCAGTCTAGGACAGAGGGGCACTGAAGCTTTCTTT
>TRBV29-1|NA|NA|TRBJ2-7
CSIEVYTYEQYF
TGCAGCATTGAAGTGTACACCTACGAGCAGTACTTC
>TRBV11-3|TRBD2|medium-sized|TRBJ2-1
CASSLDGTSGGQEQFF
TGTGCCAGCAGCTTAGACGGAACTAGCGGGGGCCAGGAGCAGTTCTTC
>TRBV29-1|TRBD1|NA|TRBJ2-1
CNVTQGHEHFF
TGCAACGTCACACAGGGGCATGAGCACTTCTTC
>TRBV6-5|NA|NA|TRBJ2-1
CASSHRDSGYKEQFF
TGTGCCAGCAGTCACCGTGACAGTGGGTACAAAGAGCAGTTCTTC
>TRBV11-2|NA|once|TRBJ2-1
CASSLGRLYNEEFF
TGTGCCAGTAGCTTAGGACGGTTGTACAATGAGGAGTTCTTC
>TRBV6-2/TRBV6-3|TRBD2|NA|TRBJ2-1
CASSYVAGGPDEQFF
TGTGCCAGCAGTTATGTAGCGGGAGGCCCGGATGAGCAGTTCTTC
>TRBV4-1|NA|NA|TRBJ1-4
CANSHYSGLTNERLFF
TGCGCCAACAGCCATTACTCTGGGTTAACTAATGAAAGACTATTTTTT
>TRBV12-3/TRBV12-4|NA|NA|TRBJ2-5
CVSSPLDSVETQYF
TGTGTCAGCAGTCCGCTCGATAGCGTGGAGACCCAGTACTTC
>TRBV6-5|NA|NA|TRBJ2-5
CASTQGCGGRRETQYF
TGTGCCAGCACCCAGGGGTGTGGGGGTAGGCGAGAGACCCAGTACTTC
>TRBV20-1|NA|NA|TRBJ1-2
CSASRANAYGYIF
TGCAGTGCTAGCCGGGCTAATGCCTATGGCTACATCTTC
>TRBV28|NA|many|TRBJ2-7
CASSSGVSYEQYF
TGTGCCAGCAGTTCCGGGGTAAGCTACGAGCAGTACTTC
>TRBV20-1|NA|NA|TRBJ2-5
CSASKNPGTLSGQETKYF
TGCAGTGCTAGCAAGAATCCCGGGACCCTCAGTGGGCAAGAGACCAAGTACTTC
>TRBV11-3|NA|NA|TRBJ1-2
CASSLSRSWGYTF
TGTGCTAGCAGCTTGTCACGGTCTTGGGGCTACACCTTC
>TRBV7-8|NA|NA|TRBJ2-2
CASSYLVDGELFF
TGTGCCAGCAGCTACTTAGTGGACGGGGAGCTGTTTTTT
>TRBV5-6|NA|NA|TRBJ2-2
CAISLFTRRNTGEQFF
TGTGCCATCAGCTTGTTTACAAGACGGAACACCGGGGAGCAGTTTTTT
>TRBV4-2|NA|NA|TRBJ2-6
CASSQLGGLVANVLTF
TGTGCCAGCAGCCAGTTGGGGGGCCTTGTGGCCAATGTCCTGACTTTC
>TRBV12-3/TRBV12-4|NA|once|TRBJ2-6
CAGRPGTSVSGANVLTF
TGTGCCGGCAGACCTGGGACTTCTGTTTCTGGGGCCAACGTCCTGACTTTC
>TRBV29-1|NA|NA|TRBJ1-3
CSVRAEQHSGSTIYF
TGCAGCGTTCGAGCGGAACAACATTCTGGAAGCACCATATATTTT
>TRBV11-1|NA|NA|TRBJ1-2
CASSYRLTRDGYDYTF
TGTGCCAGCAGTTATAGACTGACAAGGGACGGCTATGACTACACCTTC
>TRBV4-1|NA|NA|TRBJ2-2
CASSQVPGRAVGELFF
TGCGCCAGCAGCCAAGTACCCGGCAGGGCGGTCGGGGAGTTGTTTTTT
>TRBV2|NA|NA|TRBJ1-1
CASSEGRAPMNTEAFF
TGTGCCAGCAGTGAAGGCAGGGCTCCCATGAACACTGAAGCTTTCTTT
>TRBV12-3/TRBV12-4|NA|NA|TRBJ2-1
CASSFLRGGGNEQFF
TGTGCCAGCAGTTTTTTGCGGGGAGGGGGCAATGAGCAATTCTTC
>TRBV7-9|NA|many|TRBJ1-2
CASSPSTANYGYTF
TGTGCCAGCAGCCCATCGACAGCTAACTATGGCTACACCTTC
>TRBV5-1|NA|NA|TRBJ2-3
CASSLDGPSTDTQYF
TGCGCCAGCAGTTTAGACGGACCGAGCACAGATACGCAGTATTTT
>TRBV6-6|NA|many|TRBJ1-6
CASSYLPGPTNSPLHF
TGTGCCAGCAGTTACCTGCCGGGGCCTACCAATTCACCCCTCCACTTT
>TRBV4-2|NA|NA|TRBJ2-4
CASSQDAVPPAYIQYF
TGTGCCAGCAGCCAAGATGCGGTACCCCCAGCGTACATTCAGTACTTC
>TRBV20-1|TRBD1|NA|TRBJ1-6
CIAVTGGNSPLHF
TGCATTGCCGTTACAGGGGGTAATTCACCCCTCCACTTT
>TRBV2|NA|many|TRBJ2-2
CASCAVSYTGELFF
TGTGCCAGCTGCGCGGTTTCCTACACCGGGGAGCTGTTTTTT
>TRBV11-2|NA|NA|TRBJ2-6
CASSLGIRVGANVLTF
TGTGCCAGCAGCTTAGGGATCAGGGTAGGGGCCAACGTCCTGACTTTC
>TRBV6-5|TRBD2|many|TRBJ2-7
CASTSGRSYEQYF
TGTGCCAGCACCAGCGGGAGGTCCTACGAGCAGTACTTC